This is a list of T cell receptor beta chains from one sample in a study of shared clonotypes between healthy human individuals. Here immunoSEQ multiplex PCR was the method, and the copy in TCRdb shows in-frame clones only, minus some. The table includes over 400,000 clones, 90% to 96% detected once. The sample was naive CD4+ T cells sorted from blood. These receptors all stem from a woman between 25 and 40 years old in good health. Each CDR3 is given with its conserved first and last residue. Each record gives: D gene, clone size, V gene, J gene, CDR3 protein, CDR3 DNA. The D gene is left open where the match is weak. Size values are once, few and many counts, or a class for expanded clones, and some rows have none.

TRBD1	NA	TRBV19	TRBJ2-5	CASSPGQGQETQYF	TGTGCCAGTAGCCCGGGACAGGGACAAGAGACCCAGTACTTC
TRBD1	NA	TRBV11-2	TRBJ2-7	CASSARQGSYEQYF	TGTGCCAGCAGCGCCCGACAGGGTTCATACGAGCAGTACTTC
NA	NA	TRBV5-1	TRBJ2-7	CASSPSGLAEQYF	TGCGCCAGCAGCCCCTCGGGGCTAGCGGAGCAGTACTTC
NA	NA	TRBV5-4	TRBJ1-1	CASSLGRNTEAFF	TGTGCCAGCAGCTTGGGCAGAAACACTGAAGCTTTCTTT
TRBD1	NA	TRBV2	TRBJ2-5	CASSEDSGGQETQYF	TGTGCCAGCAGTGAAGATTCAGGGGGCCAAGAGACCCAGTACTTC
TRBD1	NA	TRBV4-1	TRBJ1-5	CASSPRDSISNQPQHF	TGCGCCAGCAGCCCACGGGACAGTATTAGCAATCAGCCCCAGCATTTT
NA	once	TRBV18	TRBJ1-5	CASSPREDQPQHF	TGTGCCAGCTCACCACGAGAGGATCAGCCCCAGCATTTT
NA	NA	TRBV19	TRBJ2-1	CASSLGQNNEQFF	TGTGCCAGTTCGTTGGGGCAGAACAATGAGCAGTTCTTC
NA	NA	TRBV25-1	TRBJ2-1	CASSSGQSYNEQFF	TGTGCCAGCAGCAGCGGACAGTCCTACAATGAGCAGTTCTTC
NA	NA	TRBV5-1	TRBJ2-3	CASSLAYGRGIDTQYF	TGCGCCAGCAGCTTGGCCTACGGCAGGGGAATAGATACGCAGTATTTT
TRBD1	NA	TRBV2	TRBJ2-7	CASSDLGRGPYEQYF	TGTGCCAGCAGTGATCTGGGCAGGGGGCCCTACGAGCAGTACTTC
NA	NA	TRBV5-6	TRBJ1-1	CASSFRWQSMNTEAFF	TGTGCCAGCAGCTTTCGGTGGCAGAGCATGAACACTGAAGCTTTCTTT
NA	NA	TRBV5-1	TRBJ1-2	CASSFEQTGSGYTF	TGCGCCAGCAGCTTTGAACAAACAGGGTCGGGCTACACCTTC
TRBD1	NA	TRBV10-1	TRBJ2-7	CASSESSEGAHEQYF	TGCGCCAGCAGTGAGTCTTCTGAGGGGGCCCACGAGCAGTACTTC
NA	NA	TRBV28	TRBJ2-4	CASSPGVMGNIQYF	TGTGCCAGCAGTCCCGGGGTAATGGGGAACATTCAGTACTTC